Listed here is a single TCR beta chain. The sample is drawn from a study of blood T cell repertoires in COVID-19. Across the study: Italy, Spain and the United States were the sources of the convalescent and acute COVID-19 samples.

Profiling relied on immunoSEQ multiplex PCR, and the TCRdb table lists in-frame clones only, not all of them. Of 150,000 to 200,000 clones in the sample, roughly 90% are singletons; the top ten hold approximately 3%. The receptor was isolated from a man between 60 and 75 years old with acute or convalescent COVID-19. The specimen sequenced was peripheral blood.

In DNA form, the CDR3 reads TGTGCCAGCTCGCGTATAGCGGGGGAAGGGACCCAGTACTTC. It specifies CASSRIAGEGTQYF. The chain joins TRBV18 to TRBJ2-5; 9 bases are a match to TRBD2. From germline, CDR1 is KGHSH and CDR2 LQKENI. The ends lost 6 bases at V and 7 bases at J; junction bases unmatched: 9. This CDR3 comprises 14 residues. Using reference TRBV18 and TRBJ2-5 for the parts outside the CDR3, the full variable domain is NAGVMQNPRHLVRRRGQEARLRCSPMKGHSHVYWYRQLPEEGLKFMVYLQKENIIDESGMPKERFSAEFPKEGPSILRIQQVVRGDSAAYFCASSRIAGEGTQYFGPGTRLLVL.